This T cell receptor (beta chain) was captured in a study of identical twins. CDR1 and CDR2 (germline): SNHLY, FYNNEI. V lost 7 bases, J lost 7 bases, and 39 bases lay in between. CDR3 length: 21 amino acids. On this clonotype: The antigen is undetermined.

Points from the study as a whole: Out-of-frame alpha sequences that twins shared showed excess low generation probability.

Addition of a universal primer site occurred through template switching, and cDNA carried unique molecular identifiers. A single record per CDR3 protein comes from TCRdb applying MiXCR to the 5' RACE reads. The top ten clones hold around 1.6% of a sample with some 630,000 distinct CDR3 sequences, around 7.4% of them seen once. This same sample was also taken into another study, of yellow fever vaccine responses in identical twins.

The sequence derives from a woman between 18 and 30 years old in good health. The V call is TRBV2, the J call TRBJ2-3; tentatively, D is TRBD2 (6 bases). Material for sequencing was PBMCs. DNA of the CDR3: TGTGCCAGCACTCAACCACGAGGAGGGATCCGAGGACGGGAGCTGGTTAATACGCAGTATTTT. Translation: CASTQPRGGIRGRELVNTQYF.